The T cell receptor (beta chain) under discussion was sequenced for a study of PD-1 blockade in classical Hodgkin lymphoma. Whole-study findings and limits: In newly diagnosed patients, baseline TCR diversity was reportedly below that of healthy donors. CD8+ TCR diversity did not rise significantly by C4D1, unlike CD4+. Individuals initiating nivolumab under 1 year after ASCT were excluded. Similar baseline diversity was found in complete responders and newly diagnosed patients.

The repertoire was sequenced with immunoSEQ multiplex PCR; TCRdb's copy has only in-frame clones and lacks some. The data hold approximately 61,000 clones, with more than 80% observed a single time. Relapse was seen in all patients after autologous stem cell transplantation, and brentuximab vedotin exposure was variable. A remark on this clone: The antigen is not known.

The trim removed 4 bases at V and 4 bases at J, leaving 9 bases unmatched. Germline-derived CDR1 and CDR2 are LGHNA and YNFKEQ. The CDR3 runs 18 residues. The sequencing used peripheral blood mononuclear cells (PBMCs), collected at baseline. The rearrangement links TRBV4-2 to TRBJ2-3; TRBD2 agrees at 15 bases. The sequence came from a human donor with classical Hodgkin lymphoma. In DNA form, the CDR3 reads TGTGCCAGCAGCCCACCGGGACTAGCGGGGGGCCTCGCAGATACGCAGTATTTT. Translating it yields CASSPPGLAGGLADTQYF.